These 27 T cell receptor beta chains originate from one sample sequenced in a study of T cells in Graves' hyperthyroidism and ophthalmopathy. Amplification of TCR beta CDR3 regions used RNA as the template. The HTBI primer set was used in a first-round RT-PCR of the TCR CDR3. TCRdb reprocessed the multiplex PCR reads via MiXCR and lists one record per CDR3 protein. This sample has about 510,000 distinct CDR3 sequences, with around 13% found just once. Material: blood. Receptors were obtained from a woman in her forties with Graves' hyperthyroidism.

This clonotype was found many times. The rearrangement joins TRBV2 to TRBJ2-2; 9 bases map to TRBD1. This CDR3 region has 20 residues. V gave up 5 bases and J gave up 2 bases; unmatched junction bases: 18. CDR1 SNHLY and CDR2 FYNNEI come from the germline V gene. The DNA of the CDR3 is TGTGCCAGCAGTCCTTGGTTAATGTCGGGACAGGGCGAAAACACCGGGGAGCTGTTTTTT. This translates into CASSPWLMSGQGENTGELFF.

This clonotype appeared many times. This chain links TRBV12-3 or TRBV12-4 with TRBJ1-5, with 9 bases matching TRBD1. The CDR3 loop spans 13 amino acids. The V gene end was trimmed by 6 bases and the J gene end by 6 bases; junction bases not matched to a gene: 3. The CDR3 region has the DNA TGTGCCAGCAGCCGGGACAGGGTTCAGCCCCAGCATTTT. The encoded protein is CASSRDRVQPQHF.

This clonotype was counted ten times or more. The chain couples TRBV20-1 to TRBJ2-7; 11 positions agree with TRBD2. This CDR3 is built from 15 residues. Per the germline V gene, CDR1 is DFQATT and CDR2 is SNEGSKA (reference sequence). Germline trimming cut 2 bases from V and 5 bases from J; bases unmatched to any gene: 8. As DNA, the CDR3 is TGCAGTGCTAGAAAGGCGGGACTAGCGGTCCACGAGCAGTACTTC. This encodes CSARKAGLAVHEQYF.

J is TRBJ2-5 and V is TRBV7-6, with D tentatively TRBD1 (5 bases). CDR3 length equals 15 residues. CDR1 and CDR2 (germline): SGHVS, FNYEAQ. The V gene lost 5 bases and the J gene lost 1 base, with 14 bases spanning the gap. The chain's CDR3 is CASSRTPMLQETQYF. The DNA for the CDR3 is TGTGCCAGCAGCAGGACACCAATGCTCCAAGAGACCCAGTACTTC.

This clonotype was seen a few times. The chain recombines TRBV6-2 or TRBV6-3 with TRBJ2-5, with D perhaps TRBD2 (5 bases). V dropped 9 bases and J dropped 5 bases, with 10 bases sitting between them. The CDR3 has 11 residues. Germline V lookup: CDR1 MNHEY, CDR2 SVGEGT. CDR3 sequence: CASGGLETQYF. CDR3 coding DNA: TGTGCCAGTGGCGGGCTGGAGACCCAGTACTTC.

Only a few counts were recorded for this clonotype. The rearrangement joins TRBV19 to TRBJ2-2; 9 bases are shared with TRBD1. V was clipped by 9 bases and J by 2 bases; unmatched bases: 22. The germline CDR1 and CDR2 sequences are LNHDA and SQIVND (reference sequence). The CDR3 extends over 20 amino acids. DNA of the CDR3: TGTGCCAGAGTCCAAAGGGACAGGGAGGATCACGGTAACAACACCGGGGAGCTGTTTTTT. Its protein product is CARVQRDREDHGNNTGELFF.

This clonotype has just a few counts. This sequence joins TRBV5-1 and TRBJ2-1; tentatively, D is TRBD2 (6 bases). This CDR3 has 16 amino acids. V shed 5 bases and J shed 2 bases, with 17 bases lying between them. The germline CDR1 and CDR2 sequences are SGHRS and YFSETQ. The DNA for the CDR3 is TGCGCCAGCAGTTTAACCCTAGCGATAGCCTACAATGAGCAGTTCTTC. Amino acid sequence: CASSLTLAIAYNEQFF.

This clonotype was seen a few times. V usage is TRBV5-1 and J usage is TRBJ2-5, with 7 bases that match TRBD2. CDR1 SGHRS and CDR2 YFSETQ come from the germline V gene. The trim removed 5 bases at V and 9 bases at J, leaving 10 bases unmatched. There are 13 residues in the CDR3. CDR3 protein: CASSRAPAGAQYF. CDR3 coding DNA: TGCGCCAGCAGTCGGGCTCCGGCGGGAGCCCAGTACTTC.

This clonotype was found many times. The J gene is TRBJ1-6, the V gene TRBV12-3 or TRBV12-4; D remains unclear. The V end lost 5 bases, the J end lost 9 bases, and 11 bases lay between the germline ends. The CDR3 is 13 residues long. The DNA for the CDR3 is TGTGCCAGCAGTCAGGAGTGGGGTTCACCCCTCCACTTT. Translating gives CASSQEWGSPLHF.

This clonotype was counted only a few times. The rearrangement links TRBV7-3 to TRBJ2-4; D is unclear. V was trimmed by 2 bases and J by 9 bases, leaving 8 bases between them. This CDR3 comprises 12 residues. CDR1 and CDR2 from the germline V gene are SGHTA and FQGTGA. CDR3 nucleotide sequence: TGTGCCAGCAGCTTATCAGGTGGCATTCAGTACTTC. This gives the protein CASSLSGGIQYF.

The chain carries TRBV7-9 and TRBJ2-5, with D tentatively TRBD2 (6 bases). V was trimmed by 5 bases and J by 5 bases, leaving 12 bases between them. Germline V gene data show CDR1 as SEHNR and CDR2 as FQNEAQ (reference sequence). The CDR3 is made up of 13 amino acids. CDR3 nucleotide sequence: TGTGCCAGCAGCCAGCTAGCGTGGGAGACCCAGTACTTC. Protein: CASSQLAWETQYF.

Only a few counts were recorded for this clonotype. V usage is TRBV5-1 and J usage is TRBJ2-7; TRBD2 agrees at 12 bases. With V trimmed by 3 bases and J by 7 bases, 8 bases remained unmatched. Per the germline V gene, CDR1 is SGHRS and CDR2 is YFSETQ. This CDR3 region has 15 residues. This CDR3 is CASSSLTSGGSEQYF. In DNA form, the CDR3 reads TGCGCCAGCAGCTCATTGACTAGCGGGGGCAGTGAGCAGTACTTC.

This clonotype was seen a few times. The chain has TRBV20-1 and TRBJ1-6; D uncertain. Germline assignment: CDR1 DFQATT and CDR2 SNEGSKA (reference sequence). Trimming shortened V by 4 bases and J by 8 bases, and 12 bases separated the two germline ends. The CDR3 has 13 amino acids. The CDR3 is CSAKKGRDSPLHF. CDR3 DNA sequence: TGCAGTGCTAAGAAGGGAAGGGATTCACCCCTCCACTTT.

The chain couples TRBV6-1 to TRBJ1-2; D gene uncertain. With 2 bases removed from V and 4 bases from J, the gap between germline ends came to 8 bases. The CDR3 has 13 amino acids. The V gene's germline CDR1 is MNHNS and CDR2 SASEGT. The chain's CDR3 is CASSEQAVYGYTF. CDR3 nucleotide sequence: TGTGCCAGCAGTGAACAGGCAGTCTATGGCTACACCTTC.

Many counts were recorded for this clonotype. The rearrangement uses TRBV3-1 and TRBJ2-1, with 11 positions matching TRBD2. From germline, CDR1 is LGHDT and CDR2 YNNKEL (reference sequence). This CDR3 spans 16 amino acids. J was trimmed by 2 bases and V by 3 bases; bases with no gene match: 3. In DNA, the CDR3 is TGTGCCAGCAGCCAGTCTAGCGGGAGGACCTACAATGAGCAGTTCTTC. This encodes CASSQSSGRTYNEQFF.

This clonotype has ten or more counts. V and J are TRBV28 and TRBJ1-5; D might be TRBD1 (6 bases). Germline V gives CDR1 MDHEN, CDR2 SYDVKM. The CDR3 has 16 amino acids. The V gene lost 5 bases and the J gene lost 4 bases, with 18 bases spanning the gap. The CDR3 region has the DNA TGTGCCAGCAGTCTCCTAGCCGGACAGAGAAATCAGCCCCAGCATTTT. It specifies CASSLLAGQRNQPQHF.

This clonotype was recorded a few times. A read error may be the cause here, since a much bigger clone is one base away. The chain recombines TRBV3-1 with TRBJ2-5, with 8 bases lining up with TRBD2. This CDR3 contains 13 residues. CDR1 is LGHDT and CDR2 is YNNKEL in the germline V gene (reference sequence). The CDR3 DNA reads as TGTACCAGCAGCCAAGTAGCGGGAAGGACCCAGTACTTC. Its translation: CTSSQVAGRTQYF.

This clonotype came up a few times. The chain's CDR3 is CSASTTSYEQYF. The CDR3 DNA reads as TGCAGTGCTTCCACCACTAGCTACGAGCAGTACTTC. This sequence joins TRBV20-1 and TRBJ2-7; possible D gene TRBD2, 5 bases. Germline lookup yields CDR1 DFQATT and CDR2 SNEGSKA (reference sequence). The ends were cut back, 5 bases at V and 3 bases at J, with 11 bases in the middle. The CDR3 runs 12 residues.

The chain carries TRBV20-1 and TRBJ2-3, with 10 bases matching TRBD2. The junction had 4 bases not matched to a gene; V was cut back by 5 bases and J by 5 bases. CDR1 DFQATT and CDR2 SNEGSKA come from the germline V gene (reference sequence). The CDR3 is 13 amino acids. CDR3 sequence: CSADRLAGDTQYF. For the CDR3, the DNA is TGCAGTGCTGACCGACTAGCGGGAGATACGCAGTATTTT.

This clonotype showed up just a few times. The rearrangement uses TRBV6-9 and TRBJ2-6; 8 bases match TRBD2. The CDR3 totals 16 residues. V lost 3 bases and J lost 0; bases outside the gene matches: 1. Germline-derived CDR1 and CDR2 are MNHGY and SVAAGI. The CDR3, as DNA: TGTGCCAGCAGTTACGGGAGGGCCTCTGGGGCCAACGTCCTGACTTTC. Amino acid sequence: CASSYGRASGANVLTF.

The chain carries TRBV4-2 and TRBJ2-7; D ambiguous. The CDR3 is 13 amino acids. The ends were cut back, 4 bases at V and 3 bases at J, with 10 bases in the middle. Germline V gene data show CDR1 as LGHNA and CDR2 as YNFKEQ. The CDR3 DNA sequence: TGTGCCAGCAGCCTACAGAAAAACTACGAGCAGTACTTC. Translation: CASSLQKNYEQYF.

The chain couples TRBV2 to TRBJ1-1; D is undetermined. V was clipped by 7 bases and J by 8 bases, with 11 bases between them. From germline, CDR1 is SNHLY and CDR2 FYNNEI. The length of the CDR3 is 11 residues. This CDR3 is CASTLEQEAFF. DNA of the CDR3: TGTGCCAGCACCCTAGAGCAGGAAGCTTTCTTT.

The CDR3 spells CATTQPDRVGGTDTQYF. Here the CDR3 DNA reads TGTGCCACCACCCAACCGGACAGGGTTGGTGGCACAGATACGCAGTATTTT. The chain couples TRBV24-1 to TRBJ2-3; 8 bases align to TRBD1. Looked up from germline, CDR1 is KGHDR and CDR2 is SFDVKD. The CDR3 is 17 residues long. J lost 1 base, V lost 8 bases, and 13 bases had no gene match.

This chain connects TRBV28 to TRBJ1-2; D may be TRBD1 (6 bases). This CDR3 spans 16 amino acids. Germline V gene lookup returns CDR1 MDHEN and CDR2 SYDVKM. V was cut by 7 bases and J by 4 bases, with 22 bases left in between. The CDR3 spells CASTLSGQSASYGYTF. As DNA, the CDR3 is TGTGCCAGCACTCTCTCCGGACAGTCAGCCTCCTATGGCTACACCTTC.

The chain links TRBV4-1 to TRBJ2-5; 14 bases fit TRBD2. The CDR3 contains 16 residues. V gave up 3 bases and J gave up 0 bases; unmatched junction bases: 0. Germline CDR1 is MGHRA and CDR2 is YSYEKL. The CDR3 loop is CASSQTSGRDQETQYF. The DNA of the CDR3 is TGCGCCAGCAGCCAGACTAGCGGGAGGGACCAAGAGACCCAGTACTTC.

Ten or more counts support this clonotype. V gene TRBV7-9 combines with J gene TRBJ2-3; 16 bases match TRBD2. V shed 5 bases and J 0 bases; nucleotides not matched to a gene: 14. Per the germline V gene, CDR1 is SEHNR and CDR2 is FQNEAQ (reference sequence). The CDR3 has 21 amino acids. The CDR3 region is CASSPRGAGTSGRESTDTQYF. As DNA, the CDR3 is TGTGCCAGCAGCCCCAGGGGGGCCGGGACTAGCGGGAGGGAGAGCACAGATACGCAGTATTTT.

The chain carries TRBV7-9 and TRBJ1-4; D is ambiguous. The CDR3 consists of 16 residues. Germline V CDR1 and CDR2: SEHNR, FQNEAQ (reference sequence). Deletions cut 3 bases from V and 0 bases from J, with 11 bases between. CDR3 in amino acids: CASSFGTPATNEKLFF. The CDR3 DNA sequence: TGTGCCAGCAGCTTTGGCACACCTGCAACTAATGAAAAACTGTTTTTT.